Described below is a single T cell receptor (beta chain) sequence and its context. These data originate in a study of blood T cell repertoires in COVID-19. CDR3 size: 17 residues. After removal of 0 bases from V and 5 bases from J, the junction contained 6 bases not matched to a gene. CDR1 and CDR2 from the germline V gene are MGHRA and YSYEKL. Per the authors' pipeline: Cell counts per sample came from amplifying reference gene primers. Sequencing used immunoSEQ multiplex PCR; TCRdb keeps in-frame clones, though not all of them. For V, J and clone size, that table is used; D and trimming come from the DNA. The sample lists almost 200,000 clones, approximately 88% seen once, with roughly 8.8% in the top ten. Residents of 20 to 25 US areas, aged roughly 18 to 89 years, made up the participants. Symptom resolution, clearance, or two negative PCRs marked donors in Cohort 3 as recovered.

Sequenced sample: PBMCs or T cells enriched from blood (not recorded which). This sequence originates from a woman between 18 and 29 years old who had recovered from COVID-19. This chain uses TRBV4-1 with TRBJ2-3; 12 bases match TRBD1. CDR3 sequence (DNA): TGCGCCAGCAGCCAAGACGGGACAGGGGGCGCCTTAGATACGCAGTATTTT. Translation gives CASSQDGTGGALDTQYF.